These 11 T cell receptor beta chains were all obtained from the same sample, sequenced in a study of beta chain features in type 1 diabetes. Expressed TCRB transcripts were sequenced because the entire RNA isolate underwent reverse transcription. Assay: immunoSEQ multiplex PCR; the TCRdb copy retains only in-frame clones and omits some. The sample gives under 250,000 clones, 27% of which show up once; 3% to 4% is in the top ten. Sequences were obtained from central memory CD4+ T cells from blood. These receptors were collected from a young man in good health.

The V gene is TRBV7-2, the J gene TRBJ2-4; 9 bases align to TRBD1. The germline V gene has CDR1 SGHTA and CDR2 FQGNSA. Unmatched junction bases numbered 12, after V lost 3 bases and J lost 0 bases. The CDR3 length is 19 residues. CDR3 sequence: CASSFATGGREGAKNIQYF. The DNA for the CDR3 is TGTGCCAGCAGCTTTGCGACAGGGGGACGGGAAGGAGCCAAAAACATTCAGTACTTC.

This clone was recorded a few times. The V gene is TRBV29-1, the J gene TRBJ2-1; D is perhaps TRBD2 (5 bases). The CDR3 length is 14 residues. Per germline, CDR1 SQVTM and CDR2 ANQGSEA. V shed 1 base and J shed 3 bases, with 10 bases lying between them. The CDR3 loop reads CSVEVLGNYNEQFF. The CDR3 DNA sequence: TGCAGCGTTGAAGTACTAGGGAACTACAATGAGCAGTTCTTC.

In this sample, this clone turned up a few times. The chain is built from TRBV27 and TRBJ1-2, with D tentatively TRBD1 (6 bases). The V gene's germline CDR1 is MNHEY and CDR2 SMNVEV (reference sequence). The CDR3 totals 15 residues. V was pared by 4 bases and J by 2 bases, with 14 bases between. In nucleotides, the CDR3 is TGTGCCAGCAGTTCAGGGGACGGAGTGAACTATGGCTACACCTTC. Residues: CASSSGDGVNYGYTF.

This clone was counted only a few times. The chain links TRBV4-1 to TRBJ2-7; 7 bases map to TRBD1. Germline loops: CDR1 MGHRA, CDR2 YSYEKL. The CDR3 is made up of 17 amino acids. Losses at the gene ends were 4 bases for V and 2 bases for J; bases not matched to a gene: 14. The CDR3 here is CASSLKDHGDSTYEQYF. The CDR3, as DNA: TGCGCCAGCAGCCTAAAGGACCACGGGGACAGCACCTACGAGCAGTACTTC.

This clone was seen more than once but under ten times. This rearrangement joins TRBV7-9 to TRBJ2-2; D is unclear. Germline CDR1 and CDR2: SEHNR and FQNEAQ (reference sequence). CDR3 length equals 13 residues. Trimming shortened V by 5 bases and J by 8 bases, and 12 bases separated the two germline ends. The CDR3 is CASSTLARGELFF. CDR3 coding DNA: TGTGCCAGCAGCACACTGGCACGAGGGGAGCTGTTTTTT.

The chain joins TRBV6-1 to TRBJ1-6, with D unresolved. The CDR3 contains 17 residues. Germline V gives CDR1 MNHNS, CDR2 SASEGT. Trimming removed 1 base from V and 0 bases from J, with 10 bases in between. CDR3 DNA sequence: TGTGCCAGCAGTGAAGTAGGTGGGAGCTCCTATAATTCACCCCTCCACTTT. Amino acid sequence: CASSEVGGSSYNSPLHF.

CDR3 protein: CAAGTQETQYF. The CDR3 DNA follows: TGTGCGGCGGGTACCCAAGAGACCCAGTACTTC. The chain links TRBV19 to TRBJ2-5, with a weak D call TRBD2 (5 bases). Germline loops: CDR1 LNHDA, CDR2 SQIVND (reference sequence). The CDR3 has 11 amino acids. The whole variable domain, filled in from reference TRBV19 and TRBJ2-5, reads DGGITQSPKYLFRKEGQNVTLSCEQNLNHDAMYWYRQDPGQGLRLIYYSQIVNDFQKGDIAEGYSVSREKKESFPLTVTSAQKNPTAFYLCAAGTQETQYFGPGTRLLVL.

V and J are TRBV7-9 and TRBJ1-1, with D possibly TRBD1 on 5 matching bases. From germline, CDR1 is SEHNR and CDR2 FQNEAQ (reference sequence). This CDR3 has 13 amino acids. Deletions cut 3 bases from V and 7 bases from J, with 12 bases between. The CDR3 region has the DNA TGTGCCAGCAGCTTCCCAGGGACGATTGAAGCTTTCTTT. This encodes CASSFPGTIEAFF.

Of note for this clone: The sample holds other DNA sequences that translate to the same CDR3. CDR3 bases: TGTGCCAGCTCACCAGGGGTTGGCTACGAGCAGTACTTC. Amino acid sequence: CASSPGVGYEQYF. The chain recombines TRBV18 with TRBJ2-7; the D is unclear. V lost 2 bases to trimming and J lost 3 bases, with 8 bases between them. Germline V lookup: CDR1 KGHSH, CDR2 LQKENI. The CDR3 has 13 amino acids.

The J gene is TRBJ2-3, the V gene TRBV6-5; D tentatively fits TRBD1 or TRBD2 (5 bases each). The germline V gene has CDR1 MNHEY and CDR2 SVGAGI. V lost 4 bases to trimming and J lost 0 bases, with 11 bases between them. The CDR3 extends over 15 amino acids. CDR3: CASSSRGPSTDTQYF. CDR3 coding DNA: TGTGCCAGCAGTTCCCGGGGACCTAGCACAGATACGCAGTATTTT.

V gene TRBV7-8 combines with J gene TRBJ1-5; the D gene is possibly TRBD1 (5 bases). The CDR3 has 12 residues. V dropped 5 bases and J dropped 7 bases, with 9 bases sitting between them. Germline V gene lookup returns CDR1 SGHVS and CDR2 FQNEAQ. The CDR3 bases are TGTGCCAGCAGCAGGGGAGGGCAGCCCCAGCATTTT. Its translation: CASSRGGQPQHF.